A selection of T cell receptor beta chains follows, all from one sample in a study of response to subunit inactivated influenza vaccine. MiXCR, run by TCRdb on the RT-PCR reads, gives a single entry per CDR3 protein. The repertoire holds more than 700,000 distinct CDR3 sequences, with around 21% as singletons. The source was PBMCs from blood, collected around 5 days after vaccination. The receptors originated from a man between 50 and 59 years old who received an inactivated influenza vaccine. CDR3s include the opening cysteine and the closing phenylalanine or tryptophan. A D gene is named only where the DNA matches it firmly. Size tells how often a clone was seen (once, few, many) or the class of an expanded clone, and some rows leave it out.

J gene	D gene	clone size	V gene	CDR3 DNA	CDR3 protein
TRBJ1-1	.	few	TRBV10-3	TGTGCCGTACAGGACGGTGGGGCTATGAACACTGAAGCTTTCTTT	CAVQDGGAMNTEAFF
TRBJ1-2	.	many	TRBV5-5	TGTGCCAGCAGCTTACAGGGAGGCGGCGGCTACACCTTC	CASSLQGGGGYTF
TRBJ1-5	.	many	TRBV10-3	TGTGCCACATCCGATACAGGAGCCAATCAGCCCCAGCATTTT	CATSDTGANQPQHF
TRBJ2-3	.	few	TRBV20-1	TGCAGTGCTAGGGGGCGGTACACAGATACGCAGTATTTT	CSARGRYTDTQYF
TRBJ2-1	TRBD2	few	TRBV7-9	TGTGCCAGCAGCTTACTAGCGGGAGTTGTCTACAATGAGCAGTTCTTC	CASSLLAGVVYNEQFF
TRBJ2-7	.	few	TRBV20-1	TGCAGTGCGAAGACAAGGCTCACCCTCGAGCAGTACTTC	CSAKTRLTLEQYF
TRBJ2-7	.	few	TRBV5-1	TGCGCCATCTCGGCGGAACAGGCCCCCAACTACGAGCAGTACTTC	CAISAEQAPNYEQYF
TRBJ2-7	TRBD1	.	TRBV24-1	TGTGCCACCAGTGATACTCGGACAGGGAGAAGCGAGCAGTACTTC	CATSDTRTGRSEQYF
TRBJ1-5	.	.	TRBV20-1	TGCAGTGCTAGCGACGGGCCGCGCAATCAGCCCCAGCATTTT	CSASDGPRNQPQHF
TRBJ2-3	TRBD1	many	TRBV6-2/TRBV6-3	TGTGCCAGCAGCACCGAGGGGACAGGGCTGGTCCCGCAGTATTTT	CASSTEGTGLVPQYF
TRBJ1-6	.	few	TRBV12-3/TRBV12-4	TGTGCCAGCAGTTTAGCGGGCCCCGGAAATTCACCCCTCCACTTT	CASSLAGPGNSPLHF
TRBJ1-2	TRBD1	.	TRBV28	TGTGCCAGCAGTTTAAGGGACAGGGTTTATGGCTACACCTTC	CASSLRDRVYGYTF
TRBJ2-2	TRBD2	.	TRBV7-8	TGTGCCAGCAGCGCCGCCAGCGGGGGGGCGAACACCGGGGAGCTGTTTTTT	CASSAASGGANTGELFF
TRBJ2-2	.	few	TRBV5-5	TGTGCCAGCAGCTCGAGCGGAATCGCGAACACCGGGGAGCTGTTTTTT	CASSSSGIANTGELFF
TRBJ1-6	.	few	TRBV20-1	TGCAGTGCTGCGAGCTCCTATAATTCACCCCTCCACTTT	CSAASSYNSPLHF
TRBJ2-1	TRBD2	few	TRBV10-3	TGTGCCATCAGTGAGTCTACGCGGGAGGCCCCGAATCGCAATGAGCAGTTCTTC	CAISESTREAPNRNEQFF
TRBJ2-1	TRBD2	.	TRBV20-1	TGCAGTGCTACTCTGCGGGGGGGCCGGGGGGTAAGCGACAATGAGCAGTTCTTC	CSATLRGGRGVSDNEQFF
TRBJ2-1	.	many	TRBV12-3/TRBV12-4	TGTGCCGGCGTATGGTTTTACAATGAGCAGTTCTTC	CAGVWFYNEQFF
TRBJ1-1	.	.	TRBV12-3/TRBV12-4	TGTGCCAGCACCGACCACACTAACGGAGCTTTCTTT	CASTDHTNGAFF
TRBJ2-1	.	.	TRBV25-1	TGTGCCAGCAGTGATCCTAAGTTCGGGGGTGAGCAGTTCTTC	CASSDPKFGGEQFF
TRBJ2-3	.	.	TRBV7-9	TGTGCCAGCAGCCCTTCGGTTGTCACAGATACGCAGTATTTT	CASSPSVVTDTQYF